The source of this TCR beta chain is a study of blood T cell repertoires in COVID-19. Study-level information: Donors in the United States, Italy and Spain gave samples during acute or convalescent COVID-19. The analysed material was cDNA or gDNA that came from T cells, B-cell-depleted T cells, or PBMCs.

Per the study methods: Amplified reference gene primers provided the basis for estimating nucleated cell counts. Profiling relied on immunoSEQ multiplex PCR, and the TCRdb table lists in-frame clones only, not all of them. Clonal size and the V and J genes are those of that table, whereas D and trimming came from the DNA. The repertoire holds some 400,000 clones, with roughly 90% as singletons. The TCR originated in a man aged 18 to 30 with active or convalescent COVID-19. The sample comprised peripheral blood.

In DNA, the CDR3 is TGTGCCAGCTCGGTGGCGGCTGGAAACACCATATATTTT. Amino acid sequence: CASSVAAGNTIYF. The chain couples TRBV6-5 to TRBJ1-3; D call uncertain. Trimming removed 8 bases from V and 2 bases from J, with 10 bases in between. Germline CDR1 MNHEY, CDR2 SVGAGI. CDR3 length: 13 amino acids.